Sequencing of this T cell receptor (beta chain) was carried out in a study of blood T cell repertoires in COVID-19. Whole-study context: Both acute and convalescent COVID-19 samples were obtained from the United States, Italy and Spain. The cDNA or gDNA used as material had been derived from T cells, B-cell-depleted T cells, or PBMCs.

Original data processing: Reference gene primer amplification yielded estimated nucleated cell counts. Assay used: immunoSEQ multiplex PCR; TCRdb lists only in-frame clones, some missing. D and trimming were read from the DNA, whereas the V and J calls and clone size are those reported in that table. The sample has more than 85,000 clones, 60% to 80% seen once. A single count supports this clone. The source of this sequence is a woman in her forties or fifties with acute or convalescent COVID-19. Sequenced input: peripheral blood.

The CDR3 is CASSPGAGYNSPLHF. The CDR3 DNA sequence: TGTGCCAGCAGTCCAGGGGCAGGTTATAATTCACCCCTCCACTTT. This chain links TRBV27 with TRBJ1-6, with D perhaps matching TRBD1 (6 bases). V lost 5 bases and J 4 bases, leaving 12 bases between the germline ends. From germline, CDR1 is MNHEY and CDR2 SMNVEV (reference sequence). The CDR3 length is 15 residues.